The entry below gives a single T cell receptor beta chain sequence along with its context. Researchers generated TCR beta cDNA from about 530 ng of total RNA, relying on a constant-region primer. Libraries of TCR beta came from three nested multiplex PCR rounds with slightly modified ARM-PCR. Investigators reported that the first two PCR rounds, at 10 to 11 cycles each, used TRBV1-TRBV30 forward primers with a C-beta reverse primer. TCRdb itself ran the multiplex PCR reads through MiXCR, one entry per CDR3 protein. The sample carries 300,000 to 350,000 distinct CDR3 sequences, nearly 60% recorded once. The sample originates from a study of tumor-infiltrating lymphocytes in primary liver carcinoma. Study-level information: Through surgical resection, the patients' primary liver carcinoma was treated. Recorded tumor stage was T1-T3 N0M0, with diameters of about 4 to 11 cm.

Both blood RNA, taken from unsorted whole blood, and germline DNA were extracted. Collected before surgery were roughly 4 milliliters of peripheral blood. This CDR3 has 13 residues. The germline V and J ends were trimmed by 6 bases and 1 base, with 9 bases remaining between them. CDR1 is SGHVS, CDR2 FQNEAQ, per germline. The sample was peripheral blood. V and J are TRBV7-8 and TRBJ1-1, with D uncertain. The sequence was collected from a woman in her 30s with primary liver carcinoma and hepatitis B virus infection. The CDR3 bases are TGTGCCAGCAGTTGGATCACGAACACTGAAGCTTTCTTT. This encodes CASSWITNTEAFF.